The sequence of this T cell receptor beta chain was determined in a study of identical twins. Overall study results and limits: Invariant MAIT and iNKT cells could partly confound zero-insertion analyses. Abundant cord blood beta clonotypes carried fewer insertions; memory repertoires showed none.

TCRdb independently ran MiXCR on the 5' RACE reads; one entry per CDR3 protein. Of 260,000 or so distinct CDR3 sequences listed, around 7.6% are singletons. The germline V and J ends were trimmed by 5 bases and 4 bases, with 15 bases remaining between them. The CDR3 loop spans 14 amino acids. This clonotype came up a few times. What it recognizes is unknown. The data also belong to a second study, concerning yellow fever vaccine responses in identical twins. This second study notes: Twins' vaccine T cell responses were reported to seem partly convergent and partly personalized.

This TCR was sampled from a young woman in good health. The chain has TRBV12-3 or TRBV12-4 and TRBJ2-7; D assignment may be TRBD1 or TRBD2 (6 bases each). The source material was CD8+ T cells sorted from blood. The CDR3 sequence is CASSPGGGPYEQYF. CDR3 DNA sequence: TGTGCCAGCAGTCCCGGAGGGGGGCCTTACGAGCAGTACTTC.